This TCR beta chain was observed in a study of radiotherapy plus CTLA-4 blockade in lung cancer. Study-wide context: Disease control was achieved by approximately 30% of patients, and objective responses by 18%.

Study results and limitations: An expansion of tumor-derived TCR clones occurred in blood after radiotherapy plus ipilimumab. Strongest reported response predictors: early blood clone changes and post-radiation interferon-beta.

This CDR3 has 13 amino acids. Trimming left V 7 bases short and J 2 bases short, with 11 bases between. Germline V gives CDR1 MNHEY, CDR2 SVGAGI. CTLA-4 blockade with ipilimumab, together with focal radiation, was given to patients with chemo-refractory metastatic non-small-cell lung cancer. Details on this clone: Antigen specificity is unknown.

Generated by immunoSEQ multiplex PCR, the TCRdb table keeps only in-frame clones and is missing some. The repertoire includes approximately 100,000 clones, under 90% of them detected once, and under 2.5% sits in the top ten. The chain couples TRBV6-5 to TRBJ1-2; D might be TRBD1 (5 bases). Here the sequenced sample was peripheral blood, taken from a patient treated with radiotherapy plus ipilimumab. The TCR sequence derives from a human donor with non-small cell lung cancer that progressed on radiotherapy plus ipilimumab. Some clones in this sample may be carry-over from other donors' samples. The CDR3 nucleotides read TGTGCCAGCACCCCGAGGACAAACTATGGCTACACCTTC. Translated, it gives CASTPRTNYGYTF.